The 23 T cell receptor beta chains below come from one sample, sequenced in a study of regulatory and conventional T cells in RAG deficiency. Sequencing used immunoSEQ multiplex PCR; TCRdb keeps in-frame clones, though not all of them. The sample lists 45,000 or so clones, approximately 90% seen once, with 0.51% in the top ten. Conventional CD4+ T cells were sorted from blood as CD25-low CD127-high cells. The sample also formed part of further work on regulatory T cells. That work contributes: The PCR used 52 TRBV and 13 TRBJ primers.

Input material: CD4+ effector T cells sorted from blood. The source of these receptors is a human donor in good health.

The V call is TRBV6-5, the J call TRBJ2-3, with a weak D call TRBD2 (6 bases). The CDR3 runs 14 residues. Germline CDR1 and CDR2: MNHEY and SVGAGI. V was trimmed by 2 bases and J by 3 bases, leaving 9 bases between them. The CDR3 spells CASSYGGKTDTQYF. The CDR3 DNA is TGTGCCAGCAGTTACGGCGGGAAAACAGATACGCAGTATTTT.

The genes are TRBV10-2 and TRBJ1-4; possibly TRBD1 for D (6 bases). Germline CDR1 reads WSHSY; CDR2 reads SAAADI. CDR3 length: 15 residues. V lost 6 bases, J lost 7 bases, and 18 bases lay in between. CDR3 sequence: CASRAATGGGEKLFF. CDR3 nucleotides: TGCGCCAGCAGGGCCGCGACAGGAGGGGGTGAAAAACTGTTTTTT.

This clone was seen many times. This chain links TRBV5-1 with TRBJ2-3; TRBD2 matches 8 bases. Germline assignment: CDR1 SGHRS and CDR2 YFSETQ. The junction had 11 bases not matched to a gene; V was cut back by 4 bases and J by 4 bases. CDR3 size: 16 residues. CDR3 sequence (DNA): TGCGCCAGCAGCCCAGCCGGGGGGGGGTTCCCAGATACGCAGTATTTT. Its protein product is CASSPAGGGFPDTQYF.

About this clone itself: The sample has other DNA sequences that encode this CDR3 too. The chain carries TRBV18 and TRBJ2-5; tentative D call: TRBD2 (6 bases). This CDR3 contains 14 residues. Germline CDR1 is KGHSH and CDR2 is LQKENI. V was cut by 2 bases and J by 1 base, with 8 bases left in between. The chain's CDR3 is CASSPRGGQETQYF. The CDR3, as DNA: TGTGCCAGCTCACCAAGGGGAGGCCAAGAGACCCAGTACTTC. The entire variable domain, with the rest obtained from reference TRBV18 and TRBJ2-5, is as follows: NAGVMQNPRHLVRRRGQEARLRCSPMKGHSHVYWYRQLPEEGLKFMVYLQKENIIDESGMPKERFSAEFPKEGPSILRIQQVVRGDSAAYFCASSPRGGQETQYFGPGTRLLVL.

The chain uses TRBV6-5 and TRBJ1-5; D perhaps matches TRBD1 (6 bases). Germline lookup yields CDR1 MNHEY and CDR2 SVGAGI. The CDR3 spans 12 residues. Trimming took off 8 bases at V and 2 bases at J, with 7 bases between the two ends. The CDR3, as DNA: TGTGCCAGCGGACAGCGCAATCAGCCCCAGCATTTT. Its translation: CASGQRNQPQHF.

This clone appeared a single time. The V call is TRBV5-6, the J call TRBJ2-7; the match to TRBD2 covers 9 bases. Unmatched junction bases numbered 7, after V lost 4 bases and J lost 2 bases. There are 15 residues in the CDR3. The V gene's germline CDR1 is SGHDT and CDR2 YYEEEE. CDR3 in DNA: TGTGCCAGCAGCCTGGTGACTAGCGGAACCTACGAGCAGTACTTC. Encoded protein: CASSLVTSGTYEQYF.

The CDR3 reads CASSVGAGPSQPQHF. DNA for the CDR3: TGTGCCAGCAGCGTAGGGGCAGGTCCTAGTCAGCCCCAGCATTTT. This rearrangement joins TRBV9 to TRBJ1-5; no reliable D call. V lost 0 bases and J 6 bases, leaving 13 bases between the germline ends. Germline loops: CDR1 SGDLS, CDR2 YYNGEE. The CDR3 runs 15 residues.

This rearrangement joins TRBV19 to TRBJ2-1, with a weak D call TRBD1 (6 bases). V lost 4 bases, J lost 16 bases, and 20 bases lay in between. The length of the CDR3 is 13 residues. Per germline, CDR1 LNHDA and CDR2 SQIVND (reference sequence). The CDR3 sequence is CASSTQAGQMSFF. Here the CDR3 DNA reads TGTGCCAGTAGTACACAGGCTGGACAGATGAGCTTCTTC. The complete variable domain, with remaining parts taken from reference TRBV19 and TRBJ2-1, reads DGGITQSPKYLFRKEGQNVTLSCEQNLNHDAMYWYRQDPGQGLRLIYYSQIVNDFQKGDIAEGYSVSREKKESFPLTVTSAQKNPTAFYLCASSTQAGQMSFFGPGTRLTVL.

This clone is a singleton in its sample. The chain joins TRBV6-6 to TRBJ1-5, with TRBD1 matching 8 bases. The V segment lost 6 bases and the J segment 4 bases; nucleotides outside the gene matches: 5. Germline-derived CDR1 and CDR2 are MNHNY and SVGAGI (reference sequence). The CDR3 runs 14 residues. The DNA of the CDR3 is TGTGCCAGCAGCCTCTGGACAGGGAATCAGCCCCAGCATTTT. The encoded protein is CASSLWTGNQPQHF.

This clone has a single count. CDR3 loop: CSVEVGTIHNEQFF. The CDR3 DNA follows: TGCAGCGTTGAGGTGGGGACTATTCACAATGAGCAGTTCTTC. This rearrangement joins TRBV29-1 to TRBJ2-1, with 7 bases aligning to TRBD2. The V gene's germline CDR1 is SQVTM and CDR2 ANQGSEA. The CDR3 covers 14 residues. Unmatched junction bases numbered 7, after V lost 3 bases and J lost 5 bases.

CDR3 sequence (DNA): TGTGCCAGCAGTCCGCAAAGCGGGAGTGGGGCAGATACGCAGTATTTT. It specifies CASSPQSGSGADTQYF. The chain is built from TRBV5-4 and TRBJ2-3; 8 bases match TRBD2. Trimming at V came to 5 bases and at J to 4 bases, leaving 12 bases not matched to a gene. CDR3 length: 16 residues. Germline V CDR1 and CDR2: SGHNT, YYREEE (reference sequence).

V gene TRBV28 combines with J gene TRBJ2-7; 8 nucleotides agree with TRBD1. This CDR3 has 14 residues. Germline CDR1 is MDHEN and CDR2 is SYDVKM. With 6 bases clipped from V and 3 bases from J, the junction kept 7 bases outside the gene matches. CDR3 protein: CASSKQGGGYEQYF. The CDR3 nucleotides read TGTGCCAGCAGCAAACAGGGGGGCGGCTACGAGCAGTACTTC. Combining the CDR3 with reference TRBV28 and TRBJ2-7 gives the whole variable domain DVKVTQSSRYLVKRTGEKVFLECVQDMDHENMFWYRQDPGLGLRLIYFSYDVKMKEKGDIPEGYSVSREKKERFSLILESASTNQTSMYLCASSKQGGGYEQYFGPGTRLTVT.

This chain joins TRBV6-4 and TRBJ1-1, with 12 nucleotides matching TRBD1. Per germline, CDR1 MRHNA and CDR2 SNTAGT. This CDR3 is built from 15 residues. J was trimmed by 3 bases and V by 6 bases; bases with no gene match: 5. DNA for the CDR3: TGTGCCAGCAGGGGACAGGGGGCTGGGGACACTGAAGCTTTCTTT. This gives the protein CASRGQGAGDTEAFF.

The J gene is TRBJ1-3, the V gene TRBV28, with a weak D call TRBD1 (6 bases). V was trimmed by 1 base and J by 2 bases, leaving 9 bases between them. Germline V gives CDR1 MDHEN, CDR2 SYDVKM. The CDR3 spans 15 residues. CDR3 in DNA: TGTGCCAGCAGTTTATTCACAGGGACTGGAAACACCATATATTTT. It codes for CASSLFTGTGNTIYF.

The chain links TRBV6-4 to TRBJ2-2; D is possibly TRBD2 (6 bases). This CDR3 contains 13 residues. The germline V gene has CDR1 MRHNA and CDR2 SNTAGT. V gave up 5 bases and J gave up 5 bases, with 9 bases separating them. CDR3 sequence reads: CASSRLGTGELFF. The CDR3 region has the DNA TGTGCCAGCAGTCGACTAGGGACCGGGGAGCTGTTTTTT.

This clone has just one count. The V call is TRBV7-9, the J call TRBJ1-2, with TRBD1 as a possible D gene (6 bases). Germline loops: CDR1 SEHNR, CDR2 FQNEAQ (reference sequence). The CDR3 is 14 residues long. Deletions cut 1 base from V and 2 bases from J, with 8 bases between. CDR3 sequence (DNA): TGTGCCAGCAGCTTAGGGGGGGCGAACTATGGCTACACCTTC. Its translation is CASSLGGANYGYTF.

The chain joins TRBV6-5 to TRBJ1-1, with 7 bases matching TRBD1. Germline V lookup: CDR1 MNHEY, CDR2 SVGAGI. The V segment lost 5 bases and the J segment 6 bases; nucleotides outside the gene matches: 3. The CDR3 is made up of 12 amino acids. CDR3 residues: CASSPTGAEAFF. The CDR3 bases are TGTGCCAGCAGTCCAACAGGGGCTGAAGCTTTCTTT.

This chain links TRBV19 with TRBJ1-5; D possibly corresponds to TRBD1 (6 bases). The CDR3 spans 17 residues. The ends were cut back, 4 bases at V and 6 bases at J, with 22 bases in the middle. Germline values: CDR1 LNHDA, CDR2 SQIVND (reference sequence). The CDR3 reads CASSTPTHPGVFQPQHF. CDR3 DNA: TGTGCCAGTAGTACCCCGACACACCCAGGGGTATTTCAGCCCCAGCATTTT.

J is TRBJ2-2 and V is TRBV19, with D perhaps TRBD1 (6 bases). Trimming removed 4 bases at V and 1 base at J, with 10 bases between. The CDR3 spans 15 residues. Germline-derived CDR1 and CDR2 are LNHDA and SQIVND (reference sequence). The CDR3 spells CASSTPGQNTGELFF. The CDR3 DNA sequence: TGTGCCAGTAGTACCCCGGGACAGAACACCGGGGAGCTGTTTTTT.

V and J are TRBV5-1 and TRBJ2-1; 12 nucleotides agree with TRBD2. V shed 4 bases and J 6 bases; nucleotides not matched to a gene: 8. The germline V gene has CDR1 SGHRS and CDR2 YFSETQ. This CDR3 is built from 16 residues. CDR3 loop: CASSPGLAGGPNEQFF. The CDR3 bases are TGCGCCAGCAGCCCCGGGCTAGCGGGAGGGCCCAATGAGCAGTTCTTC.

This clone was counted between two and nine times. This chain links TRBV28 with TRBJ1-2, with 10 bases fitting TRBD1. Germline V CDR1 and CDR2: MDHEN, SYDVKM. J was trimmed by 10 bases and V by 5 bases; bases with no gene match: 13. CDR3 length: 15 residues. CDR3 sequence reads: CASSNAGTGVKIYTF. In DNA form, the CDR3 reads TGTGCCAGCAGTAATGCCGGGACAGGGGTAAAAATCTACACCTTC.

DNA of the CDR3: TGTGCCAGCAGTGAAGCGGGCTCCTCAAGGGGGTTCTACGAGCAGTACTTC. Amino acid sequence: CASSEAGSSRGFYEQYF. This rearrangement joins TRBV6-1 to TRBJ2-7, with D tentatively TRBD1 (6 bases). Trimming removed 0 bases at V and 3 bases at J, with 18 bases between. The CDR3 totals 17 residues. Germline V gives CDR1 MNHNS, CDR2 SASEGT.

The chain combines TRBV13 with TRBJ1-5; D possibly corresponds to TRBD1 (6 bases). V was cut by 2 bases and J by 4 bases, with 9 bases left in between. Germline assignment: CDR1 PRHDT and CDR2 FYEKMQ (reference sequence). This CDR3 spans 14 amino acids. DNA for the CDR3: TGTGCCAGCAGCTTAAGAGGGGGTAATCAGCCCCAGCATTTT. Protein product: CASSLRGGNQPQHF.